Listed below are T cell receptor beta chains from one sample, sequenced in a study of early T cells in non-severe SARS-CoV-2 infection. TCRdb reprocessed the 5' RACE reads with MiXCR, giving one entry per CDR3 protein. The sample lists almost 85,000 distinct CDR3 sequences, 9% to 14% occurring once. Sample: whole blood. These receptor sequences come from an adult who was a healthcare worker with PCR-confirmed SARS-CoV-2 infection or an uninfected control (not recorded which). The CDR3 runs from the conserved cysteine through the conserved F or W. The D gene is left open where the match is weak. Expanded clones get a size class; other rows say once, few or many, or leave the size out.

>TRBV2|14|TRBD2|TRBJ2-2|many
CASTGLVHTGELFF
TGTGCCAGCACCGGACTAGTTCACACCGGGGAGCTGTTTTTT
>TRBV7-6|13|-|TRBJ2-7|few
CASSLGDPYEQYF
TGTGCCAGCAGCTTAGGGGACCCCTACGAGCAGTACTTC
>TRBV5-1|18|TRBD2|TRBJ2-7|few
CASSFAPLGRGGSYEQYF
TGCGCCAGCAGCTTCGCCCCCTTGGGACGGGGGGGCTCCTACGAGCAGTACTTC
>TRBV5-6|14|-|TRBJ1-5|many
CASSGPGLNQPQHF
TGTGCCAGCAGCGGTCCCGGGCTCAATCAGCCCCAGCATTTT
>TRBV5-1|16|TRBD1|TRBJ2-1|many
CASSLAGTGYYNEQFF
TGCGCCAGCAGCTTGGCGGGGACAGGGTACTACAATGAGCAGTTCTTC
>TRBV6-2/TRBV6-3|14|TRBD2|TRBJ2-2|-
CASRSGGNTGELFF
TGTGCCAGCCGTAGCGGGGGGAACACCGGGGAGCTGTTTTTT
>TRBV7-9|15|TRBD2|TRBJ2-7|many
CASSQGLASTYEQYF
TGTGCCAGCAGCCAAGGACTAGCTTCGACCTACGAGCAGTACTTC
>TRBV5-1|16|TRBD1|TRBJ1-1|-
CARSSTGALVGSEAFF
TGCGCCCGCAGCTCGACAGGGGCCCTAGTAGGGAGTGAAGCTTTCTTT
>TRBV3-1|16|-|TRBJ1-1|many
CASSQDYRMLNTEAFF
TGTGCCAGCAGCCAAGACTACAGAATGTTGAACACTGAAGCTTTCTTT
>TRBV7-2|15|-|TRBJ1-2|few
CASSLDARTPYGYTF
TGTGCCAGCAGCTTAGACGCTAGGACGCCTTATGGCTACACCTTC
>TRBV20-1|13|-|TRBJ2-5|-
CSAPNRGIETQYF
TGCAGTGCCCCTAATCGAGGGATTGAGACCCAGTACTTC
>TRBV27|13|-|TRBJ1-1|-
CASSLTVGTEAFF
TGTGCCAGCAGCTTGACAGTGGGGACTGAAGCTTTCTTT
>TRBV5-1|16|-|TRBJ2-1|many
CASSLAVGAGYNEQFF
TGCGCCAGCAGCTTGGCCGTAGGCGCGGGCTACAATGAGCAGTTCTTC
>TRBV6-1|15|TRBD2|TRBJ2-1|many
CASSESGLAGAEQFF
TGTGCCAGCAGTGAATCTGGACTAGCGGGAGCTGAGCAGTTCTTC
>TRBV5-1|13|-|TRBJ2-7|few
CASSLPPRYEQYF
TGCGCCAGCAGCCTGCCCCCTCGCTACGAGCAGTACTTC
>TRBV6-2/TRBV6-3|14|TRBD1|TRBJ1-1|many
CASSRGQKHTEAFF
TGTGCCAGCAGTCGGGGACAGAAACACACTGAAGCTTTCTTT
>TRBV29-1|10|-|TRBJ2-5|-
CSVGRGTQYF
TGCAGCGTTGGGAGGGGGACCCAGTACTTC